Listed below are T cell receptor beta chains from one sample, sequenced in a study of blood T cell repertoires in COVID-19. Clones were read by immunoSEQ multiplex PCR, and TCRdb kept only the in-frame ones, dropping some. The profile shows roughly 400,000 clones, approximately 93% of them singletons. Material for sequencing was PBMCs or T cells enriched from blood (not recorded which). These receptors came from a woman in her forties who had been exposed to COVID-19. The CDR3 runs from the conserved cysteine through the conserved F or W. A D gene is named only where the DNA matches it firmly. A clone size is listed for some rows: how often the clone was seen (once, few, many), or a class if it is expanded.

CASSIGTANTNEQFF	once	-	TRBV19	TRBJ2-1
CASSQATAGGPNTQYF	-	TRBD2	TRBV3-1/TRBV3-2	TRBJ2-3
CASSEALGGGQPQHF	-	-	TRBV2	TRBJ1-5
CASIGAGPNTGELFF	-	-	TRBV5-4	TRBJ2-2
CASSQGSEKLFF	-	-	TRBV12-3/TRBV12-4	TRBJ1-4
CASSTHLSGAHGYTF	-	-	TRBV7-2	TRBJ1-2
CATSDLWTSAFTDTQYF	-	TRBD2	TRBV24-1	TRBJ2-3
CASSPTGSSYNEQFF	-	-	TRBV5-1	TRBJ2-1
CASSGTQGQGNEKLFF	-	TRBD1	TRBV5-1	TRBJ1-4
CASSLARGGNTEAFF	-	-	TRBV5-5	TRBJ1-1
CASSRVGESTDTQYF	-	-	TRBV18	TRBJ2-3
CASSPPRGRGNTEAFF	-	-	TRBV28	TRBJ1-1
CASKSRRGGIRGMFF	once	-	TRBV19	TRBJ2-1
CASGQIYGYTF	-	-	TRBV7-2	TRBJ1-2
CASSSFFGRDYNEQFF	-	TRBD2	TRBV11-3	TRBJ2-1
CASSQPTGGIRTDTQYF	-	-	TRBV3-1/TRBV3-2	TRBJ2-3
CAWKQGFNSPLHF	-	TRBD1	TRBV30	TRBJ1-6
CASSVEAPGETFF	-	-	TRBV9	TRBJ1-1
CASSMGGQGAEAFF	-	TRBD1	TRBV6-6	TRBJ1-1
CASSQVRLFGTGGFWNTEAFF	-	TRBD1	TRBV23-1	TRBJ1-1
CSVLQGLRGYTF	-	-	TRBV29-1	TRBJ1-2
CASSMLKDSPLHF	once	-	TRBV19	TRBJ1-6
CASTPGGTSNIQYF	few	TRBD2	TRBV2	TRBJ2-4
CASSLVGVGFVEQFF	-	-	TRBV5-1	TRBJ2-1
CASSLIRGADGYTF	-	-	TRBV7-9	TRBJ1-2
CASSLFSHPRGGDTQYF	-	TRBD2	TRBV5-1	TRBJ2-3